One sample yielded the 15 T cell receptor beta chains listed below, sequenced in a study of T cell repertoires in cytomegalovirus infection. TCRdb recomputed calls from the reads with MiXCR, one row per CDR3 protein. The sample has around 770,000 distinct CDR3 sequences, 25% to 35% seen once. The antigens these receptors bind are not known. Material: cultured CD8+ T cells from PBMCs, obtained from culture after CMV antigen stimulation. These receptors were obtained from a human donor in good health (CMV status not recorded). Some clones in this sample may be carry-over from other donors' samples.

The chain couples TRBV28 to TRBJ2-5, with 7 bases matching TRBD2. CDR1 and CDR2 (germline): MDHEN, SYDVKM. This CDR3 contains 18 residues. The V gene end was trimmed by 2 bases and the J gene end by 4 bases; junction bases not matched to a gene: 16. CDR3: CASSLPLGSTGGGETQYF. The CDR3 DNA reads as TGTGCCAGCAGTTTACCCCTCGGTAGTACTGGCGGGGGAGAGACCCAGTACTTC.

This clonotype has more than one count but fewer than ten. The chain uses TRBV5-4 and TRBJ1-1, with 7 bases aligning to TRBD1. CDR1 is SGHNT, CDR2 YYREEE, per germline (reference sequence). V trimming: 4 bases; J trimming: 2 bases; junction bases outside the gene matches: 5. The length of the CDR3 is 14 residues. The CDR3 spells CASSGGTENTEAFF. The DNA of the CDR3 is TGTGCCAGCAGCGGCGGGACAGAAAACACTGAAGCTTTCTTT.

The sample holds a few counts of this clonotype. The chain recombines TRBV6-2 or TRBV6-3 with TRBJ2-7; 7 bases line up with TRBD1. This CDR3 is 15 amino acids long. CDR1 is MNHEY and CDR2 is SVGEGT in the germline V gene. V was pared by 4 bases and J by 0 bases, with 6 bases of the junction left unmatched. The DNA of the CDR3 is TGTGCCAGCAGTTCGAACAGGGGAAGCTCCTACGAGCAGTACGTC. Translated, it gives CASSSNRGSSYEQYV.

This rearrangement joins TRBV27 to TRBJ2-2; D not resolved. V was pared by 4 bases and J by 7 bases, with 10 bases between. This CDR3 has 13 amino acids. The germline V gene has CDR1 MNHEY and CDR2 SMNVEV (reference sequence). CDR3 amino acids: CASSYGMGGELFF. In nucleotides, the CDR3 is TGTGCCAGCAGTTATGGGATGGGCGGGGAGCTGTTTTTT.

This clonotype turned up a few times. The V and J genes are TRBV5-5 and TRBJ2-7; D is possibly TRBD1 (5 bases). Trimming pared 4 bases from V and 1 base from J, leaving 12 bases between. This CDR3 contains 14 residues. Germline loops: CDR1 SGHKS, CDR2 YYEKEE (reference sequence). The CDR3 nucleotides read TGTGCCAGCAGCACCCTCGACAGTTCCTACGAGCAGTACGTC. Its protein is CASSTLDSSYEQYV.

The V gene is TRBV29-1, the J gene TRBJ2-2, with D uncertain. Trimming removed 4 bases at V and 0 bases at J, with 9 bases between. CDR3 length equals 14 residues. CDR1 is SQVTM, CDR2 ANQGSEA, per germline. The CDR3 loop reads CSVVQVPNTGELFF. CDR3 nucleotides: TGCAGCGTTGTGCAGGTCCCGAACACCGGGGAGCTGTTTTTT.

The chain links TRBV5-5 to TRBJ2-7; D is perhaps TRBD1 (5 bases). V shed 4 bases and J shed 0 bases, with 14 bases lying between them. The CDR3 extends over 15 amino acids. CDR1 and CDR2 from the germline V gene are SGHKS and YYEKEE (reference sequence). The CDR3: CASSPTRASSYEQYF. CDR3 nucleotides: TGTGCCAGCAGCCCGACCAGGGCGAGCTCCTACGAGCAGTACTTC.

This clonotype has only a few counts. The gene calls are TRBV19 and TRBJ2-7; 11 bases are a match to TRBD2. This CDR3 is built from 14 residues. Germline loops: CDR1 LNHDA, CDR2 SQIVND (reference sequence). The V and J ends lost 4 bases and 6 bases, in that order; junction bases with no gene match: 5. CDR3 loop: CASSTSGGPAEQYF. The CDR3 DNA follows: TGTGCCAGTAGTACTAGCGGGGGGCCGGCCGAGCAGTACTTC.

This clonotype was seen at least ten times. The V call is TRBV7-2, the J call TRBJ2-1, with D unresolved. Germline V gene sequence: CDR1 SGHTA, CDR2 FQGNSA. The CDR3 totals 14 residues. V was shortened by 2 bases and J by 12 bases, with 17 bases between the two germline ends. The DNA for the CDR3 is TGTGCCAGCAGCTTATCCATCTCTGGTCGGGCGCAGTTCTTC. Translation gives CASSLSISGRAQFF.

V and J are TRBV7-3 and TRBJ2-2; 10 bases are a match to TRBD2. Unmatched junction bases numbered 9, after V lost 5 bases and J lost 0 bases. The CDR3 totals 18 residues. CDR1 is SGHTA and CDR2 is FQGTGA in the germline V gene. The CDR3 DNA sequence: TGTGCCAGCAGCCCACCAACTAGCGGGGATACGAACACCGGGGAGCTGTTTTTT. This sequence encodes CASSPPTSGDTNTGELFF.

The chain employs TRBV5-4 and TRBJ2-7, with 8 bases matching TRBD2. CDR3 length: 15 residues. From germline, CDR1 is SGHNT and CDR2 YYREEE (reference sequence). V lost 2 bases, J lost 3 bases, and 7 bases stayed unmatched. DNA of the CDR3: TGTGCCAGCAGCTTCCGGGGGGGCCCCGGCTACGAGCAGTACTTC. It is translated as CASSFRGGPGYEQYF.

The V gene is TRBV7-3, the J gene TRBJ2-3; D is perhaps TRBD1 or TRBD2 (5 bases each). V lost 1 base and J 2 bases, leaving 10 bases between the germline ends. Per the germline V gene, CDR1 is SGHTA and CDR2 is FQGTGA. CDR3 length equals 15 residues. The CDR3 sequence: CASSLRGRVTDTQYF. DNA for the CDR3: TGTGCCAGCAGCTTAAGGGGACGGGTCACAGATACGCAGTATTTT. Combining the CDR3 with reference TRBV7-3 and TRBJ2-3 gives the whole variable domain GAGVSQTPSNKVTEKGKYVELRCDPISGHTALYWYRQSLGQGPEFLIYFQGTGAADDSGLPNDRFFAVRPEGSVSTLKIQRTERGDSAVYLCASSLRGRVTDTQYFGPGTRLTVL.

This chain's CDR3 is CASSNLQGLLTGELFF. CDR3 DNA sequence: TGTGCCAGCAGCAACCTACAGGGGCTTCTCACCGGGGAGCTGTTTTTT. The chain has TRBV5-4 and TRBJ2-2; 7 bases match TRBD1. There are 16 residues in the CDR3. Germline V lookup: CDR1 SGHNT, CDR2 YYREEE (reference sequence). V lost 4 bases and J lost 4; bases outside the gene matches: 10.

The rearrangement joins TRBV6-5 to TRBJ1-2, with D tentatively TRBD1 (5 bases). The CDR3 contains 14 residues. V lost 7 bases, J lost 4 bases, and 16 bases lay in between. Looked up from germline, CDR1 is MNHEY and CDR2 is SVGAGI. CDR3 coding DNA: TGTGCCAGCACCCAGATGGGGCCTGGCTATGGCTACACCTTC. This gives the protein CASTQMGPGYGYTF.

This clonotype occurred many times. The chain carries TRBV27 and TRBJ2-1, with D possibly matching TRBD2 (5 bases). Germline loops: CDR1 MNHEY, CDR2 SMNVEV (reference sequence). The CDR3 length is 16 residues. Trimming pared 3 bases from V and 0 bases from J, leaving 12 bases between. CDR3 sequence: CASSFTDWTSYNEQFF. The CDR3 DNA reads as TGTGCCAGCAGTTTCACGGACTGGACCTCCTACAATGAGCAGTTCTTC.